The 11 T cell receptor delta chains given below trace back to one sample, sequenced in a study of gammadelta T cells in human blood. TCRdb re-processed the RT-PCR reads via CATT. The sample shows about 940 delta-chain clones, over 15% of them seen only once. The material sequenced was Vgamma9Vdelta2 gamma-delta T cells from fetal blood. These receptors were obtained from a human fetus.

This clone was observed a handful of times. An end of the junction does not agree with germline; a read error may underlie this. The chain couples TRDV2 to TRDJ3; 7 nucleotides line up with TRDD3. Here the J gene was assigned by germline matching of the DNA, as TCRdb has none. The CDR3 consists of 18 residues. Germline CDR1 and CDR2: GEAIGNYY and EKD. Written as DNA, the CDR3 is TGTGCCTGTGACGAGGCTGGGGGTCTCTCCTGGGACACCCGACTGATGTTTTTC. Protein sequence: CACDEAGGLSWDTRLMFF.

Remarks on this clone: This clone may be a read error of a much larger clone one base away. This chain uses TRDV2 with TRDJ3, with 7 bases that match TRDD3. The CDR3 is 19 amino acids. The V gene's germline CDR1 is GEAIGNYY and CDR2 EKD. The CDR3 loop reads CACDAGGILSSWDARQMFF. CDR3 coding DNA: TGTGCCTGTGACGCCGGAGGGATACTTAGCTCCTGGGACGCCCGACAGATGTTTTTC.

As for this clone: A read error likely explains this, since a far larger clone differs by one base. The rearrangement joins TRDV2 to TRDJ1, with 11 bases aligning to TRDD3. The J gene, left out of TCRdb, was set here by checking the DNA against germline. The CDR3 is 19 amino acids. Per the germline V gene, CDR1 is GEAIGNYY and CDR2 is EKD. J gave up 0 bases and V 1 base, and 12 bases lay outside the gene matches. The CDR3, as DNA: TGTGCCTGTGACACAGTTGGTCTGGGGGATACCGCGTACACCGATAAACTCATCTTT. Translated: CACDTVGLGDTAYTDKLIF.

This clone has just a few counts. A much larger clonotype is one base distant, so this may be a read error. Within the sample, other DNA sequences also encode this same CDR3. The J gene is TRDJ1, the V gene TRDV2; 11 bases map to TRDD3. Germline V CDR1 and CDR2: GEAIGNYY, EKD. This CDR3 region has 13 residues. V lost 0 bases, J lost 8 bases, and 1 base stayed unmatched. CDR3 sequence: CACDTWGIRKLIF. The CDR3 DNA follows: TGTGCCTGTGACACCTGGGGGATACGAAAACTCATCTTT.

This clone is large by share. The chain links TRDV2 to TRDJ3, with 9 bases identical to TRDD3. V lost 0 bases and J lost 0; bases outside the gene matches: 5. Germline loops: CDR1 GEAIGNYY, CDR2 EKD. The length of the CDR3 is 19 residues. The CDR3 DNA sequence: TGTGCCTGTGACACCTGGGGGATAATCAGCTCCTGGGACACCCGACAGATGTTTTTC. Translated, it gives CACDTWGIISSWDTRQMFF.

This clone was counted between two and nine times. For this DNA, TCRdb reports the protein of a much larger clone, which diverges at residue 4, most likely from a read error; the protein presented here is translated directly from the DNA. The V and J genes are TRDV2 and TRDJ1; 10 bases are shared with TRDD3. V trimming: 4 bases; J trimming: 1 base; junction bases outside the gene matches: 11. Germline V gene sequence: CDR1 GEAIGNYY, CDR2 EKD. CDR3 length equals 17 residues. CDR3 sequence (DNA): TGTGCCTGTGAACCCGTGGATGGGGGATACCTCACCGATAAACTCATCTTT. This sequence encodes CACEPVDGGYLTDKLIF.

The chain uses TRDV2 and TRDJ1; 10 positions agree with TRDD3. No J segment appears in TCRdb, so it was assigned here by matching the sequence to germline. The CDR3 sequence is 16 residues long. Germline CDR1 and CDR2: GEAIGNYY and EKD. Trimming cost V 0 bases and J 0 bases; bases outside gene matches: 3. CDR3 loop: CACDTGGYAYTDKLIF. The DNA for the CDR3 is TGTGCCTGTGACACCGGGGGATACGCGTACACCGATAAACTCATCTTT.

By share of the sample, this clone is medium-sized. The V and J genes are TRDV2 and TRDJ3; 13 bases fit TRDD3. CDR3 length equals 19 residues. V was clipped by 3 bases and J by 2 bases; unmatched bases: 6. Germline V gives CDR1 GEAIGNYY, CDR2 EKD. The CDR3 coding sequence is TGTGCCTGTGACTTGACTGGGGGATACGCGGCCTGGGACACCCGACAGATGTTTTTC. Translated: CACDLTGGYAAWDTRQMFF.

This clone was picked up a small number of times. Since a far larger clone is one base different, this is likely a read error. The sample holds other DNA sequences that translate to the same CDR3. V and J are TRDV3 and TRDJ1; D perhaps matches TRDD3 (6 bases). The CDR3 extends over 14 amino acids. Per germline, CDR1 TVYSNPD and CDR2 GDNSRS (reference sequence). Trimming stripped 2 bases from V and 1 base from J, with 14 bases between. The CDR3 is CAFRTGDSTDKLIF. The CDR3 DNA follows: TGTGCCTTTCGTACGGGGGACTCCACCGATAAACTCATCTTT.

Concerning this clone: This clone may be a read error of a much larger clone one base away. The identical CDR3 is also encoded by other nucleotide sequences in the sample. The V and J genes are TRDV2 and TRDJ2; 11 positions match TRDD3. Germline values: CDR1 GEAIGNYY, CDR2 EKD. The CDR3 runs to 17 residues. CDR3 in DNA: TGCGCCTGTGACACCATTGGGGGATACGCTTTGACAGCACAACTCTTCTTT. This gives the protein CACDTIGGYALTAQLFF.

This clone is deemed medium-sized. This chain joins TRDV2 and TRDJ3; 8 bases fit TRDD3. Germline-derived CDR1 and CDR2 are GEAIGNYY and EKD. This CDR3 spans 17 amino acids. The J segment lost 2 bases and the V segment lost 0 bases, leaving 2 bases of the junction unmatched. The CDR3 spells CACDTAGDTWDTRQMFF. The DNA for the CDR3 is TGTGCCTGTGACACCGCGGGGGATACCTGGGACACCCGACAGATGTTTTTC.